A selection of T cell receptor beta chains follows, all from one sample in a study of blood T cell repertoires in COVID-19. Method: immunoSEQ multiplex PCR; TCRdb's copy keeps in-frame clones and lacks some. Counted here are fewer than 350,000 clones, approximately 88% occurring once; the ten biggest clones make up about 5.5%. The specimen was PBMCs or T cells enriched from blood (not recorded which). The receptor source for this set is a woman between 40 and 55 years old who had recovered from COVID-19. Both conserved end residues are part of each CDR3. Each record gives: V gene, D gene, clone size, J gene, CDR3 DNA, CDR3 protein. D genes are given only for firm matches. Not every row has a clone size; where given, it reads once, few, many or a size class.

>TRBV19|NA|NA|TRBJ2-2
TGTGCCAGTAAGTGGCAGATCGTTTCGGGGGAGCTGTTTTTT
CASKWQIVSGELFF
>TRBV28|TRBD1|once|TRBJ1-2
TGTGCCAGCAGTTTGGGACAGGGGGCGGTTGACTATGGCTACACCTTC
CASSLGQGAVDYGYTF
>TRBV11-2|NA|NA|TRBJ1-1
TGTGCCAGCAGCTTAGTAGGGGTTGGAACTGAAGCTTTCTTT
CASSLVGVGTEAFF
>TRBV5-4|NA|NA|TRBJ1-1
TGTGCCAGCAGCTTGATGAAGAGGGCCATGAACACTGAAGCTTTCTTT
CASSLMKRAMNTEAFF
>TRBV2|NA|NA|TRBJ2-4
TGTGCCAGCAGCCCGACAGTAGCCAAAAACATTCAGTACTTC
CASSPTVAKNIQYF
>TRBV18|TRBD1|NA|TRBJ1-3
TGTGCCAGCTCACCCGGACAGGGGCTCTCTGGAAACACCATATATTTT
CASSPGQGLSGNTIYF
>TRBV27|TRBD1|NA|TRBJ2-6
TGTGCCAGCAGGCCCAGGGGGACCTCTGGGGCCAACGTCCTGACTTTC
CASRPRGTSGANVLTF
>TRBV5-1|NA|NA|TRBJ2-3
TGCGCCAGCAGCTTGGGTGGGGCCGAAGATACGCAGTATTTT
CASSLGGAEDTQYF
>TRBV4-3|TRBD2|NA|TRBJ2-1
TGCGCCAGCAGCCAAGATCCAGCGGGAAGCTACAATGAGCAGTTCTTC
CASSQDPAGSYNEQFF
>TRBV6-2/TRBV6-3|NA|NA|TRBJ2-6
TGTGCCAGCAGTTCCCCCGGGTCGCGTGGGGCCAACGTCCTGACTTTC
CASSSPGSRGANVLTF
>TRBV27|TRBD2|NA|TRBJ2-5
TGTGCCAGCAGAAGAATTGGACTAGCGGGAGGGCCCTCTTCGGGCCCCCTTCAAGAGACCCAGTACTTC
CASRRIGLAGGPSSGPLQETQYF
>TRBV5-1|NA|NA|TRBJ1-6
TGCGCCAGCAGCTTGGACAGGGTGAATTCACCCCTCCACTTT
CASSLDRVNSPLHF
>TRBV19|NA|NA|TRBJ2-6
TGTGCCAGTAGTATCTTCGCAGGGTACCGCTCTGGGGCCAACGTCCTGACTTTC
CASSIFAGYRSGANVLTF
>TRBV11-3|NA|NA|TRBJ2-3
TGTGCCAGCAGCCCCATCGAGGCTCCTAACCCGGATACGCAGTATTTT
CASSPIEAPNPDTQYF
>TRBV4-1|TRBD2|NA|TRBJ2-5
TGCGCCAGCAGCCAAGATCTTCGGCTAGCGGGAGAGACCCAGTACTTC
CASSQDLRLAGETQYF
>TRBV18|TRBD1|NA|TRBJ2-1
TGTGCCAGCTCACCGGGACAGAACAATGAGCAGTTCTTC
CASSPGQNNEQFF
>TRBV6-2/TRBV6-3|TRBD1|few|TRBJ2-5
TGTGCCAGCAGCCTCCGACAGGGCCCAGAGACCCAGTACTTC
CASSLRQGPETQYF
>TRBV2|TRBD1|NA|TRBJ1-3
TGTGCCAGCAGACCGACAGGGAACAGAAACACCATATATTTT
CASRPTGNRNTIYF
>TRBV10-3|TRBD1|few|TRBJ2-7
TGTGCCATCAGTGAGGACAGGGGGGGCTACGAGCAGTACTTC
CAISEDRGGYEQYF
>TRBV28|NA|NA|TRBJ2-3
NA
CASSSSASANTDTQYF
>TRBV2|NA|NA|TRBJ1-1
TGTGCCAGCAGTGTGGCAGATGATGAAGCTTTCTTT
CASSVADDEAFF
>TRBV7-9|NA|NA|TRBJ2-7
TGTGCCAGCAGCTTCGACAGGAACTACGAGCAGTACTTC
CASSFDRNYEQYF
>TRBV20-1|NA|NA|TRBJ1-2
TGCAGTGCCAGAGCACAAGATGGCTACACCTTC
CSARAQDGYTF
>TRBV9|TRBD1|NA|TRBJ2-3
TGTGCCAGCAGCCTGACAGGGACCCCAGATACGCAGTATTTT
CASSLTGTPDTQYF
>TRBV7-9|NA|few|TRBJ1-3
TGTGCCAGCAGCTTACCCCTAAAAGGAAACACCATATATTTT
CASSLPLKGNTIYF
>TRBV18|NA|NA|TRBJ2-1
TGTGCCAGCTCACCACGGGGGCGCCGAGAAGTTGATGAGCAGTTCTTC
CASSPRGRREVDEQFF
>TRBV6-2/TRBV6-3|TRBD2|NA|TRBJ2-1
TGTGCCAGCAGCCTAGCGGGTAGCTCCTACAATGAGCAGTTCTTC
CASSLAGSSYNEQFF
>TRBV10-3|TRBD2|NA|TRBJ2-1
TGTGCCATCAGTGCGAAGGGACTAGCGGCTGAGCAGTTCTTC
CAISAKGLAAEQFF
>TRBV28|TRBD1|NA|TRBJ1-2
TGTGCCAGCACCCAATCCGGGACAGCTTTCTATGGCTACACCTTC
CASTQSGTAFYGYTF
>TRBV11-2|TRBD1|NA|TRBJ2-3
TGTGCCAGCAGCTTTACCTCAGGGGGCGTCAAAGATACGCAGTATTTT
CASSFTSGGVKDTQYF
>TRBV6-5|TRBD1|NA|TRBJ2-3
TGTGCCAGCAGTTACCACGGACAGGGGTTAGCAGATACGCAGTATTTT
CASSYHGQGLADTQYF
>TRBV7-2|NA|NA|TRBJ1-6
TGTGCCAGCAGCTTACGGAATTCACCCCTCCACTTT
CASSLRNSPLHF
>TRBV24-1|NA|NA|TRBJ2-7
TGTGCCACCAGTGCGGGAGGACAGGGTACCGACGAGCAGTACTTC
CATSAGGQGTDEQYF
>TRBV19|NA|NA|TRBJ2-2
TGTGCCACTAGACCTGGCAGGGCCGGCGGGGAGCTGTTTTTT
CATRPGRAGGELFF
>TRBV5-4|TRBD1|NA|TRBJ1-2
TGTGCCAGCAGCGCGGACAGGACGTCCTTCTATGGCTACACCTTC
CASSADRTSFYGYTF
>TRBV15|TRBD1|once|TRBJ1-1
TGTGCCACCAGCAGTACAGGGGGGATTGTGGACACTGAAGCTTTCTTT
CATSSTGGIVDTEAFF
>TRBV2|NA|NA|TRBJ2-7
TGTGCCAGCAGGAGCCAGGCTCTCCACGAGCAGTACTTC
CASRSQALHEQYF
>TRBV19|NA|once|TRBJ1-5
TGTGCCAGTAGTATTGCCTGGGGGCGCAATCAGCCCCAGCATTTT
CASSIAWGRNQPQHF
>TRBV11-2|TRBD2|NA|TRBJ2-7
TGTGCCAGCAGCTTAGGGTGGGCTAGCGGGAATGAAGTGCAGTACTTC
CASSLGWASGNEVQYF
>TRBV4-2|TRBD2|NA|TRBJ2-7
TGTGCCAGCAGCCAAGCTAAACCTGGAACTAGCGCCTACGAGCAGTACTTC
CASSQAKPGTSAYEQYF
>TRBV7-8|TRBD2|NA|TRBJ2-7
TGTGCCAGCAGCTCCTCCGGCGGGAGAACCTACGAGCAGTACTTC
CASSSSGGRTYEQYF
>TRBV18|TRBD2|few|TRBJ2-7
TGTGCCAGCTCACCCAACCCTAGCGGGAGGATGTACGAGCAGTACTTC
CASSPNPSGRMYEQYF
>TRBV29-1|TRBD2|NA|TRBJ2-7
TGCAGCGTGCGAAGGACTAGCGGGAAGATCTACGAGCAGTACTTC
CSVRRTSGKIYEQYF
>TRBV7-2|TRBD1|once|TRBJ1-1
TGTGCCAGCAGCTCCACAGGGGGGAAGACTGAAGCTTTCTTT
CASSSTGGKTEAFF